This T cell receptor (beta chain) stems from a study of blood T cell repertoires in COVID-19. Study information: Spain, Italy and the United States supplied samples that represented acute and convalescent COVID-19.

Per the authors' pipeline: Researchers report that nucleated cell counts were estimated from reference gene primer amplification. Measured with immunoSEQ multiplex PCR; TCRdb has only the in-frame clones, and not every one. V and J calls and clone size are as listed in that table; D and trimming were resolved from the DNA. This table has 250,000 or so clones, approximately 91% appearing once. This clone was detected a few times. Sample: PBMCs or T cells enriched from blood (not recorded which). The sequence was obtained from a human donor in a cohort exposed to, infected with or recovered from COVID-19 (not recorded which). The donor label of this sample is uncertain.

Here the CDR3 DNA reads TGTGCCAGCAGATCTAGCGGATTAAGCTCCTACGAGCAGTACTTC. Translation gives CASRSSGLSSYEQYF. This chain links TRBV3-1 (or the pseudogene TRBV3-2) with TRBJ2-7; 7 bases line up with TRBD2. V was clipped by 6 bases and J by 0 bases; unmatched bases: 8. The CDR3 spans 15 residues. Germline CDR1 LGHDT, CDR2 YNNKEL (reference sequence).